These 11 T cell receptor beta chains came from one sample sequenced in a study of CD8 T cells in ankylosing spondylitis. TCRdb reprocessed the 5' RACE reads via MiXCR and lists one record per CDR3 protein. The sample yields about 360,000 distinct CDR3 sequences, about 20% seen once. Material: blood, either unsorted or a sorted T cell fraction (not recorded which). These receptors all stem from a male donor with ankylosing spondylitis or in good health (not recorded which).

This rearrangement joins TRBV12-3 or TRBV12-4 to TRBJ2-6, with 11 nucleotides matching TRBD1. The V segment lost 4 bases and the J segment 4 bases; nucleotides outside the gene matches: 9. The CDR3 consists of 18 residues. As DNA, the CDR3 is TGTGCCAGCAGTTGGGACAGGGGGACTGAGGTGGGGGCCAACGTCCTGACTTTC. Translated, it gives CASSWDRGTEVGANVLTF.

This clonotype was recorded many times. The chain joins TRBV9 to TRBJ2-3; possibly TRBD2 for D (5 bases). Germline V gene sequence: CDR1 SGDLS, CDR2 YYNGEE. The CDR3 runs 14 residues. The ends were cut back, 0 bases at V and 0 bases at J, with 5 bases in the middle. In nucleotides, the CDR3 is TGTGCCAGCAGCGTAGGAGGGAGCACAGATACGCAGTATTTT. As protein: CASSVGGSTDTQYF.

There are a few counts of this clonotype. The chain employs TRBV6-1 and TRBJ2-3; 8 bases align to TRBD2. V shed 6 bases, J shed 2 bases, and the junction held 16 bases outside the gene matches. CDR1 is MNHNS and CDR2 is SASEGT in the germline V gene. This CDR3 is built from 18 residues. CDR3 sequence: CASREGLAGRRFTDTQYF. The CDR3 nucleotides are TGTGCCAGCAGGGAGGGGCTAGCGGGCCGCCGATTCACAGATACGCAGTATTTT.

The V gene is TRBV6-1, the J gene TRBJ2-7; 7 bases match TRBD1. The germline V gene has CDR1 MNHNS and CDR2 SASEGT. This CDR3 is 14 amino acids long. V shed 6 bases, J shed 2 bases, and the junction held 7 bases outside the gene matches. In DNA form, the CDR3 reads TGTGCCAGCAGGCCCGGGACAGCACCCTACGAGCAGTACTTC. Translating gives CASRPGTAPYEQYF.

The sample holds a few counts of this clonotype. The V gene is TRBV15, the J gene TRBJ2-7, with a possible D match to TRBD2 (6 bases). The CDR3 is 20 residues long. Trimming took off 2 bases at V and 0 bases at J, with 26 bases between the two ends. From germline, CDR1 is LNHNV and CDR2 YYDKDF (reference sequence). The CDR3 DNA sequence: TGTGCCACCAGCAGACAAATCATGGGGGGAATAGGAATCCGCTCCTACGAGCAGTACTTC. This translates into CATSRQIMGGIGIRSYEQYF. Full variable domain (missing parts from reference TRBV15 and TRBJ2-7): DAMVIQNPRYQVTQFGKPVTLSCSQTLNHNVMYWYQQKSSQAPKLLFHYYDKDFNNEADTPDNFQSRRPNTSFCFLDIRSPGLGDTAMYLCATSRQIMGGIGIRSYEQYFGPGTRLTVT.

This clonotype turned up a few times. The chain is built from TRBV12-3 or TRBV12-4 and TRBJ2-7; unclear D gene. CDR3 length: 14 residues. The V and J ends lost 5 bases and 2 bases respectively, with 13 bases between them. This chain's CDR3 is CASSPRVSPYEQYF. The DNA for the CDR3 is TGTGCCAGCAGTCCCCGGGTCTCCCCCTACGAGCAGTACTTC.

The table lists this clonotype with a few counts. The gene calls are TRBV3-1 and TRBJ2-2; no definite D call. Trimming stripped 1 base from V and 3 bases from J, with 6 bases between. Germline V gene sequence: CDR1 LGHDT, CDR2 YNNKEL (reference sequence). The CDR3 contains 14 residues. The CDR3 reads CASSQALDTGELFF. In DNA, the CDR3 is TGTGCCAGCAGCCAAGCGTTGGACACCGGGGAGCTGTTTTTT.

Note on this clonotype: One end of the junction is discordant with germline, which a read error may explain. V is TRBV5-1 and J is TRBJ2-7; 7 nucleotides align to TRBD1. In germline, CDR1 is SGHRS, CDR2 YFSETQ. This CDR3 contains 15 residues. CDR3: CASSNGQDGPYEQYF. The CDR3 DNA reads as TGCGCGAGCAGCAATGGACAGGACGGACCTTACGAGCAGTACTTC.

The rearrangement uses TRBV30 and TRBJ2-7; TRBD2 matches at 8 bases. With 3 bases clipped from V and 3 bases from J, the junction kept 7 bases outside the gene matches. This CDR3 contains 14 residues. Germline lookup yields CDR1 GTSNPN and CDR2 SVGIG (reference sequence). The CDR3: CAWSRGLEGYEQYF. The CDR3 nucleotides are TGTGCCTGGAGCCGGGGACTAGAGGGCTACGAGCAGTACTTC.

This clonotype was recorded many times. The chain joins TRBV20-1 to TRBJ2-1, with D unclear. The germline V gene encodes CDR1 DFQATT and CDR2 SNEGSKA (reference sequence). Between the trimmed V and J ends, which lost 0 bases and 6 bases, there was a span of 12 bases. CDR3 length: 14 amino acids. The CDR3 coding sequence is TGCAGTGCTAGAGATCGAACGTCATTCAATGAGCAGTTCTTC. Protein sequence: CSARDRTSFNEQFF.

This clonotype was observed a handful of times. This sequence joins TRBV27 and TRBJ2-7; maybe TRBD2 (5 bases). V was clipped by 6 bases and J by 5 bases, with 17 bases between them. Germline V CDR1 and CDR2: MNHEY, SMNVEV (reference sequence). The length of the CDR3 is 14 residues. As DNA, the CDR3 is TGTGCCAGCAGCCAAGGACTTATCCCCGACGAGCAGTACTTC. Translating gives CASSQGLIPDEQYF.